The present entry profiles one TCR beta chain with its context. Its antigen is still unknown. The record originates from a study of immune evolution from preneoplasia to lung adenocarcinoma. Whole-study results and caveats: T cell clonality was higher in KRAS-mutant than EGFR-mutant or wild-type nodules.

The CDR3 contains 13 residues. Germline V gene sequence: CDR1 LGHNA, CDR2 YNFKEQ. The V and J ends lost 1 base and 2 bases respectively, with 6 bases between them. The assay was immunoSEQ multiplex PCR, and TCRdb's table has in-frame clones only and misses some. The top ten clones hold around 4.5% of a sample with around 41,000 clones, approximately 79% of them seen once. The sequenced sample was FFPE invasive lung adenocarcinoma tissue. This receptor was obtained from a person between 55 and 69 years old with lung adenocarcinoma. This chain uses TRBV4-2 with TRBJ2-7; no reliable D call. Here the CDR3 reads CASSQAITYEQYF. The CDR3 DNA follows: TGTGCCAGCAGCCAAGCCATAACCTACGAGCAGTACTTC.